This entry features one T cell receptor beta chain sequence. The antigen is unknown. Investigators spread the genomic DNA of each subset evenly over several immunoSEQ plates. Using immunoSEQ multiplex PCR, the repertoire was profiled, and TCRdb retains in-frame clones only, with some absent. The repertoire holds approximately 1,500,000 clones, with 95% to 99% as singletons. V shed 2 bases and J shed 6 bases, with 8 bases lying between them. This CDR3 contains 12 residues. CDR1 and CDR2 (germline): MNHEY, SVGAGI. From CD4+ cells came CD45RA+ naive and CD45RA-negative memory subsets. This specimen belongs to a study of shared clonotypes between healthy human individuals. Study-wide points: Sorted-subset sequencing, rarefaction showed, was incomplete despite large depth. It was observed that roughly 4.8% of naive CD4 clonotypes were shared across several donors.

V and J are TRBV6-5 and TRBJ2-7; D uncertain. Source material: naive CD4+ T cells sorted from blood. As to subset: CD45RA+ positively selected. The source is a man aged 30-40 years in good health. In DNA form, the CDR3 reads TGTGCCAGCAGTTACCCCAACGGCGAGCAGTACTTC. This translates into CASSYPNGEQYF.